This entry is about one TCR beta chain. When the RNA was reverse transcribed, random hexamers were used with an input of roughly 0.45 to 1 ug. Amplification of TCR beta CDR3 was carried out by immunoSEQ multiplex PCR, which covered 54 Vbeta and 13 Jbeta segments. From the immunoSEQ multiplex PCR reads, TCRdb called clonotypes with MiXCR, one entry per CDR3 protein. The table lists under 200,000 distinct CDR3 sequences, approximately 95% of them singletons. The sample comes from a study of CD8 T cells in Susac syndrome. Study-wide background: Treatment at blood withdrawal was none, corticosteroids, or intravenous immunoglobulin alone in Susac syndrome patients.

Germline CDR1 SGHTA, CDR2 FQGTGA. This CDR3 region has 15 residues. J lost 5 bases, V lost 3 bases, and 7 bases had no gene match. V and J are TRBV7-3 and TRBJ2-5; 9 bases line up with TRBD2. Input material: CD8+ T cells from PBMCs. The clonotype originates from a human donor with Susac syndrome. The CDR3 nucleotides are TGTGCCAGCAGCTTCCTAGCGGGGACAGTGGAGACCCAGTACTTC. Encoded protein: CASSFLAGTVETQYF. Supplemented by reference TRBV7-3 and TRBJ2-5, the full variable domain reads GAGVSQTPSNKVTEKGKYVELRCDPISGHTALYWYRQSLGQGPEFLIYFQGTGAADDSGLPNDRFFAVRPEGSVSTLKIQRTERGDSAVYLCASSFLAGTVETQYFGPGTRLLVL.